By sample share, the clone carrying this T cell receptor beta chain is large. Its antigen is currently unknown. Priming with a constant-region primer yielded TCR beta cDNA from about 510 ng total RNA. Slightly modified ARM-PCR, run as three nested multiplex PCR rounds, produced the TCR beta libraries. Investigators reported that the first two PCR rounds, at around 11 cycles each, used TRBV1-TRBV30 forward primers with a C-beta reverse primer. TCRdb reprocessed the multiplex PCR reads with MiXCR, giving one entry per CDR3 protein. The table lists 45,000 or so distinct CDR3 sequences, approximately 70% of them singletons. The sample is drawn from a study of tumor-infiltrating lymphocytes in primary liver carcinoma. Overall study results and limits: Tumors had a significantly higher top-250-clone fraction than blood (p = 0.039).

The tissue used was unsorted bulk material of roughly 17-31 mg. RNA and DNA were co-extracted from it with the AllPrep DNA/RNA mini kit. Trimming left V 0 bases short and J 9 bases short, with 3 bases between. The V gene's germline CDR1 is SGHAT and CDR2 FQNNGV. CDR3 length: 11 residues. The chain carries TRBV11-2 and TRBJ2-1; no firm D call. The sequenced sample consisted of liver tumor tissue from sampling region 2. Subset defined: tumor region T2, inferior pole. The TCR comes from a man between 40 and 49 years old with primary liver carcinoma and hepatitis B virus infection. CDR3 sequence: CASSLDSEQFF. The CDR3, as DNA: TGTGCCAGCAGCTTAGACAGTGAGCAGTTCTTC.